This TCR beta chain was profiled in a study of T cell repertoires and HLA-DP antigens. Study-level background: A couple of male donors and one female donor spanned ages 18-to-29 through 60-to-69.

In germline, CDR1 is SGHNT, CDR2 YENEEA. The CDR3 contains 17 residues. V was pared by 1 base and J by 0 bases, with 8 bases of the junction left unmatched. Untouched CD4+ T cells were isolated by negative selection, averaging about 98% purity. Study results and limitations: Clones undetected before culture averaged approximately 35% against one allele and approximately 51% against the other.

In the case of this clone: Its antigen is as yet unknown.

Primers targeted 54 TRBV and 13 TRBJ segments. Measured with immunoSEQ multiplex PCR; TCRdb has only the in-frame clones, and not every one. The data show 65,000 to 90,000 clones, around 77% seen once. The chain couples TRBV11-3 to TRBJ2-7, with 8 bases identical to TRBD1. Sequencing was done on a sample of CD4+ T cells from PBMCs. The sequence was collected from a man between 60 and 75 years old in good health and CMV-seronegative. The CDR3 sequence: CASSLVGQGFGSYEQYV. DNA for the CDR3: TGTGCCAGCAGCTTAGTTGGACAGGGCTTCGGCTCCTACGAGCAGTACGTC.